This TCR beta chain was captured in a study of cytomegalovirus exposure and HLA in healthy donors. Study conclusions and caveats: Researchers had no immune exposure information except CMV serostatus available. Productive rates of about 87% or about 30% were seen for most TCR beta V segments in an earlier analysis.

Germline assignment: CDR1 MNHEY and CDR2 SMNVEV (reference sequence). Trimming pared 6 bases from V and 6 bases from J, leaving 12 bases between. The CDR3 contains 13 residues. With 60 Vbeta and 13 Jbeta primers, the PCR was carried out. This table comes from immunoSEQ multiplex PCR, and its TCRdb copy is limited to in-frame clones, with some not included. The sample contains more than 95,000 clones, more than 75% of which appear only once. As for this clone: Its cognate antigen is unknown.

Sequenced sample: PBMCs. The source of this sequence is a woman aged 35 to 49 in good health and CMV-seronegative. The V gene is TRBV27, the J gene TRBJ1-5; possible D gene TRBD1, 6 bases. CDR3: CASSRGASQPQHF. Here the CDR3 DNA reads TGTGCCAGCAGCAGGGGTGCCAGTCAGCCCCAGCATTTT.